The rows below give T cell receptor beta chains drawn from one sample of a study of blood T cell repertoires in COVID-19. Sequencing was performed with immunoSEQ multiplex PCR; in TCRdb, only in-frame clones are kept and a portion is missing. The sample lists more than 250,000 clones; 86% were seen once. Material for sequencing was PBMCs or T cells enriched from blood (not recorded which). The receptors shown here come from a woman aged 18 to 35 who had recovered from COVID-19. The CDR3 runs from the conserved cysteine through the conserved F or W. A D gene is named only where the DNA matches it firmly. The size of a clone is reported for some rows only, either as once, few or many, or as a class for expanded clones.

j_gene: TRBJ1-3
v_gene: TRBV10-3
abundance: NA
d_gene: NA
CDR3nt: TGTGCCATCATACCCGGAGCGGGAAACACCATATATTTT
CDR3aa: CAIIPGAGNTIYF

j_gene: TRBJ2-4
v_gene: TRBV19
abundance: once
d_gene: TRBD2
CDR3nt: TGTGCCAGTAGTCCCGGCGGACTAGCGGTGGAGAGGCTTGGGGAAAACATTCAGTACTTC
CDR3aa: CASSPGGLAVERLGENIQYF

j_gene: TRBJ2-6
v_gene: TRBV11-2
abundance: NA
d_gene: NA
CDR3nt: TGTGCCAGCAGTGACAGTACCGGGGCCAACGTCCTGACTTTC
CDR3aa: CASSDSTGANVLTF

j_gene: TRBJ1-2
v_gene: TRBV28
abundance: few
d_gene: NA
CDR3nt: TGTGCCAGCAGTTTCGGCGGGGACTATGGCTACACCTTC
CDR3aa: CASSFGGDYGYTF

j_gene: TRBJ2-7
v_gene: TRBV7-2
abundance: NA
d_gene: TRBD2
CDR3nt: TGTGCCAGCAGCTTTGCGGGGGAATACGAGCAGTACTTC
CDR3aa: CASSFAGEYEQYF

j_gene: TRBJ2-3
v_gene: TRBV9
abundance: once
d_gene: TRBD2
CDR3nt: TGTGCCAGCAGCGTACTAGCGGGGGGCACAGATACGCAGTATTTT
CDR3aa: CASSVLAGGTDTQYF

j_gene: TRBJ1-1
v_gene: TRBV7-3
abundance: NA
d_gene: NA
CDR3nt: TGTGCCAGCAGCGCCGGGGGGAACACTGAAGCTTTCTTT
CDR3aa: CASSAGGNTEAFF

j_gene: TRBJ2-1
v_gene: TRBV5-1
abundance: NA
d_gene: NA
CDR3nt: TGCGCCAGCAGCTTGGCCGGTGGGGCCTTCTACAATGAGCAGTTCTTC
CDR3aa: CASSLAGGAFYNEQFF

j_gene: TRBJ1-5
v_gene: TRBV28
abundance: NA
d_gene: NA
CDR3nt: TGTGCCAGCAGTTTATCCTTCGGACAGAGCAATCAGCCCCAGCATTTT
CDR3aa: CASSLSFGQSNQPQHF

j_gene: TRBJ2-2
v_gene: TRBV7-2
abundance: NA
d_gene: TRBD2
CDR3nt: TGTGCCAGCAGCATCGGGGGGGCCGACACCGGGGAGCTGTTTTTT
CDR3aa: CASSIGGADTGELFF

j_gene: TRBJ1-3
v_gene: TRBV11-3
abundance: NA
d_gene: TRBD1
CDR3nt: TGTGCCAGCAGCCCTACCGGGACAGGGACTGGAAACACCATATATTTT
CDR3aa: CASSPTGTGTGNTIYF

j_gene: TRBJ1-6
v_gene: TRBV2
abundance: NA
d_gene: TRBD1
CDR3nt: TGTGCCAGCAGTGAAGGACAGGGGGCCTCACCCCTCCACTTT
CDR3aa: CASSEGQGASPLHF

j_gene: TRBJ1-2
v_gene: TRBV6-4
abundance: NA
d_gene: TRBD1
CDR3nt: TGTGCCAGCAGTACCCCGGACAGGGTCTATGGCTACACCTTC
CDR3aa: CASSTPDRVYGYTF

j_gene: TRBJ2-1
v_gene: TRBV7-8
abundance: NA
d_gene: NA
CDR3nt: TGTGCCAGCAGCTTAGATCGAGGAGCGGCCAACAATGAGCAGTTCTTC
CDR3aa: CASSLDRGAANNEQFF

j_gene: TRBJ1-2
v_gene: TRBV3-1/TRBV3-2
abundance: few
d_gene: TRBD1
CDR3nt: TGTGCCAGCAGCCAAGATCGTACAGGGGGCTATGGCTACACCTTC
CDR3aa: CASSQDRTGGYGYTF

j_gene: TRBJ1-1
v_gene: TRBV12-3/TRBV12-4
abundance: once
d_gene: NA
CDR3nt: TGTGCCAGCATACAGGGGAACACTGAAGCTTTCTTT
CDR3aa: CASIQGNTEAFF

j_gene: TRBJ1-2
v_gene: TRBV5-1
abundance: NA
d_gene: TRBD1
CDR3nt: TGCGCCAGCAGCTTCGGAAGAGACAGGGTCTACGGTGGCTACACCTTC
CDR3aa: CASSFGRDRVYGGYTF

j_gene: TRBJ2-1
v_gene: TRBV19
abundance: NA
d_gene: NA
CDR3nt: TGTGCCAGTAGTATAGGACAGTCGTGGGATGAGCAGTTCTTC
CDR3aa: CASSIGQSWDEQFF

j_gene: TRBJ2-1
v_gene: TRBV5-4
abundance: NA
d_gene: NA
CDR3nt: TGTGCCAGCATCGTTGGACTTCCGAGCTCCTACAATGAGCAGTTCTTC
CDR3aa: CASIVGLPSSYNEQFF

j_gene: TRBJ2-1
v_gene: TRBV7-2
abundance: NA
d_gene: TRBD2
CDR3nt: TGTGCCAGCAACCAGCGGGGTAGCTCCTACAATGAGCAGTTCTTC
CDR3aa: CASNQRGSSYNEQFF

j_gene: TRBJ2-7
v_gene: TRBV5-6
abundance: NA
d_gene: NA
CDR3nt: TGTGCCAGCAGCTTGTGGCATTTCTACGAGCAGTACTTC
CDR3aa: CASSLWHFYEQYF

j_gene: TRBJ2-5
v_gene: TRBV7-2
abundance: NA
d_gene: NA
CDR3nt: TGTGCCAGCAGCTTACAGAGCGGCCAAGAGACCCAGTACTTC
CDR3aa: CASSLQSGQETQYF

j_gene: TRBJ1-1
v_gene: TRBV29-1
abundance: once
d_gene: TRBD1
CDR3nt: TGCAGCGTTAGGCAGGGGGCCCATAACACTGAAGCTTTCTTT
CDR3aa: CSVRQGAHNTEAFF

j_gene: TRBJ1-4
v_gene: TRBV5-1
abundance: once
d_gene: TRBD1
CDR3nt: TGCGCCAGCAGCTTGGCCGACAGGGGAGATGAAAAACTGTTTTTT
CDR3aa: CASSLADRGDEKLFF

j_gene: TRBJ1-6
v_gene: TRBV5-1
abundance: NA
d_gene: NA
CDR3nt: TGCGCCAGCAGTCTTCGCGGGTTTTCTTCACCCCTCCACTTT
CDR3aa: CASSLRGFSSPLHF

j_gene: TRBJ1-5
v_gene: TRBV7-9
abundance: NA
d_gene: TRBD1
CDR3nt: TGTGCCAGCAGCACAGGGGGCTTGGGTCAGCCCCAGCATTTT
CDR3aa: CASSTGGLGQPQHF

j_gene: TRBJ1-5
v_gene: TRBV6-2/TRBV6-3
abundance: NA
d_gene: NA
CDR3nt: TGTGCCAGCAGCAAGCCGGGGGGTTACAATCAGCCCCAGCATTTT
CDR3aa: CASSKPGGYNQPQHF

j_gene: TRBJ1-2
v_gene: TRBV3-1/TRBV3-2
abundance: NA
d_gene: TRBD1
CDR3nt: TGTGCCAGCAGCCGGACAGGTACCTATGGCTACACCTTC
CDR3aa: CASSRTGTYGYTF

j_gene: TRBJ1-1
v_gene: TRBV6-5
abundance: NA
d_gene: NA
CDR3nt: TGTGCCAGCAGGGGAGAAATTTTTGGGGCTTTCTTT
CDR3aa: CASRGEIFGAFF

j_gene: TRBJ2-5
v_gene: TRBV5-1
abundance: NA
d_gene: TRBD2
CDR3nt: TGCGCCAGCAGCCCGGGACTAGCGGCAGAGACCCAGTACTTC
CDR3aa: CASSPGLAAETQYF

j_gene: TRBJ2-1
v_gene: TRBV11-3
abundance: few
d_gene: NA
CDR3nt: TGTGCCAGCAGCTTATCATTTACAGGGCGATTCTATGAGCAGTTCTTC
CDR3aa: CASSLSFTGRFYEQFF

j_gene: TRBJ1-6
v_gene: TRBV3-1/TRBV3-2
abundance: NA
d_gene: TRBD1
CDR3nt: TGTGCCAGCAGCCAAGATCCAGGGGGCGATTCACCCCTCCACTTT
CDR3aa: CASSQDPGGDSPLHF

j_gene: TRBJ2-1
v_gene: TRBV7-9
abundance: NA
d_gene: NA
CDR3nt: TGTGCCAGCAGCCCTAACGGGAACTACAATGAGCAGTTCTTC
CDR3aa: CASSPNGNYNEQFF

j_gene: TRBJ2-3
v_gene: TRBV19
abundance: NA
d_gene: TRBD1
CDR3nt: TGTGCCAGTAGTCCCCTAGCCGGGACAGGGTTTATTGGGGGCACAGATACGCAGTATTTT
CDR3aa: CASSPLAGTGFIGGTDTQYF

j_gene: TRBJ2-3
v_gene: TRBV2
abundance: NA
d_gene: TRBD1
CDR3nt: TGTGCCAGCAGTGTACGGACAGGGGCGCAGTATTTT
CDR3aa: CASSVRTGAQYF

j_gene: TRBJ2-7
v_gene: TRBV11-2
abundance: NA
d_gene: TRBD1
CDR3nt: TGTGCCAGCTGGGACAGCTCCTACGAGCAGTACTTC
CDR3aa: CASWDSSYEQYF

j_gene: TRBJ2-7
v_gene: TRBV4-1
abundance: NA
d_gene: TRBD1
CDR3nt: TGCGCCAGCAGCCAAGAGGGGACAGGGAATCAAGGCGAGCAGTACTTC
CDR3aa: CASSQEGTGNQGEQYF

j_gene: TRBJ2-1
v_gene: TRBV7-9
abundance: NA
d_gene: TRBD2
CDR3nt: TGTGCCAGCAGCTTAGTTGGGCTAGCGGGGGGGGCTCGGAATGAGCAGTTCTTC
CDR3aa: CASSLVGLAGGARNEQFF

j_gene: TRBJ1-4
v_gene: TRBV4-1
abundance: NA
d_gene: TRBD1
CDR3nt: TGCGCCAGCAGCCACAGAGGGACAGGGGGCTCTTCGTGGGAAAAACTGTTTTTT
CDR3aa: CASSHRGTGGSSWEKLFF

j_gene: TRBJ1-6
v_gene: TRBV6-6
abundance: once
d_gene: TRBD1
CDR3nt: TGTGCCAGCAGTTACGCCGGGACAGGGGAGTATTCACCCCTCCACTTT
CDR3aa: CASSYAGTGEYSPLHF

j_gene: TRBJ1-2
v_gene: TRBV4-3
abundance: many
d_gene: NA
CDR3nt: TGCGCCAGCAGCCAAGATCGCTTACAGGCCCTTTCACGTGGCTACACCTTC
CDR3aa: CASSQDRLQALSRGYTF

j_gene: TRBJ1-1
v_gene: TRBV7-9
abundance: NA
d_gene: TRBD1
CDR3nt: TGTGCCAGCAGCACGACAGGGGCCAAGGCTTTCTTT
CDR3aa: CASSTTGAKAFF

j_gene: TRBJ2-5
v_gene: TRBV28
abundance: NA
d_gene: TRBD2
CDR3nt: TGTGCCAGCAGTTTCCTAGCGGGGCAAGAGACCCAGTACTTC
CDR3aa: CASSFLAGQETQYF

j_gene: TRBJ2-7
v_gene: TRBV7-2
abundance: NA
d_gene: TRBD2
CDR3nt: TGTGCCAGCAGCCCGCACGGGGGGGGCGCCTACGAGCAGTACTTC
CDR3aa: CASSPHGGGAYEQYF

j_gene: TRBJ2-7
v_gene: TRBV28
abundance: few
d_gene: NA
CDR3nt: TGTGCCAGCAGGTTTCGGTCTACAGGGCAAGGCTACGAGCAGTACTTC
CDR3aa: CASRFRSTGQGYEQYF

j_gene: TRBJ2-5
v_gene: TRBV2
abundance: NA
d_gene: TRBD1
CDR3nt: TGTGCCTCCCTAACAGGGGTTCGTCAAGAGACCCAGTACTTC
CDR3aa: CASLTGVRQETQYF

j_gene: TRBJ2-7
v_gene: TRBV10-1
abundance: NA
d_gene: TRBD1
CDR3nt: TGCGCCAGCAGAAACAGGGGACCCCCCTACGAGCAGTACTTC
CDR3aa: CASRNRGPPYEQYF

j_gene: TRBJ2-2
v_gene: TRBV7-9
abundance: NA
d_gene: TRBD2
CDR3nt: TGTGCCAGCAGCTTAGTCGGACTAGCGGGGACCACCGGGGAGCTGTTTTTT
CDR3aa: CASSLVGLAGTTGELFF

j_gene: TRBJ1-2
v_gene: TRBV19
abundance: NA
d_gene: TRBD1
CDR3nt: TGTGCCAGTAGATTTACACAGGGGGCCCACTATGGCTACACCTTC
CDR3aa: CASRFTQGAHYGYTF

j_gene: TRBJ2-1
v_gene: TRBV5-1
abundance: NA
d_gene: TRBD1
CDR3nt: TGCGCCAGCAGACAGGACAGGCACAGCTCCTACAATGAGCAGTTCTTC
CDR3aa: CASRQDRHSSYNEQFF

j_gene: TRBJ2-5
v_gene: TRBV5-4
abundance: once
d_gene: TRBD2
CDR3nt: TGTGCCAGCAGCTCCTTAGCGGGCCAAGAGACCCAGTACTTC
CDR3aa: CASSSLAGQETQYF

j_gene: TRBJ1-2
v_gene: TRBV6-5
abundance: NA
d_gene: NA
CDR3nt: TGTGCCAGCACCAGAACAGTAAACTATGGCTACACCTTC
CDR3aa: CASTRTVNYGYTF

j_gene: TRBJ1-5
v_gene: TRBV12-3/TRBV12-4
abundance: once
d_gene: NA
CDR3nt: TGTGCCAGCAGTGGGAGGGGGCAGCCCCAGCATTTT
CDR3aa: CASSGRGQPQHF

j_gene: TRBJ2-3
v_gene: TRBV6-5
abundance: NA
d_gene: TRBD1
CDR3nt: TGTGCCAGCAGTTTCGGACAGGGCCAGGGCACAGATACGCAGTATTTT
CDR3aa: CASSFGQGQGTDTQYF

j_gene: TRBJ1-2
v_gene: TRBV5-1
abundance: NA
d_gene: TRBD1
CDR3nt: TGCGCCAGCAGCCGCGGCAGGGACAGCTCTAACTATGGCTACACCTTC
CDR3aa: CASSRGRDSSNYGYTF

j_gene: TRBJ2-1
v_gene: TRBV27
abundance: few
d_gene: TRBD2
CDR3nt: TGTGCCAGCATTGGATTGGGACTAGCGGGAGGTGAGCAGTTCTTC
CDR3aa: CASIGLGLAGGEQFF

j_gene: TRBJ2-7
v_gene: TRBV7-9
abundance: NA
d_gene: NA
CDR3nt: TGTGCCAGCAGCCTTAGCCGGGTTGCAGGGAAGTTTGGCGAGCAGTACTTC
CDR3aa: CASSLSRVAGKFGEQYF